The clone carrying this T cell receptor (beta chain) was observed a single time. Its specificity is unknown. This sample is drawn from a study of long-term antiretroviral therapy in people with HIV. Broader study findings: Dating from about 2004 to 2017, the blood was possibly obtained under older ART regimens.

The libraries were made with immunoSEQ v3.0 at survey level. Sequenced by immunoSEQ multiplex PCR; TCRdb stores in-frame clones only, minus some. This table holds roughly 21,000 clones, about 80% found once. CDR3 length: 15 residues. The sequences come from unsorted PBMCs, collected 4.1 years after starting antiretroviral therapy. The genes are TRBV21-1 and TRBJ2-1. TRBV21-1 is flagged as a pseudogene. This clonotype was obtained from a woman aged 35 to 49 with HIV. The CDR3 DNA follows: TGTGCCAGCAGCAAAGGGGTTAGTTTCTACAATGAGCAGTTCTTC. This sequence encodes CASSKGVSFYNEQFF.